The source of this TCR beta chain is a study of response to subunit inactivated influenza vaccine. V lost 4 bases and J lost 6, with 6 bases in between. The CDR3 has 12 residues. Germline lookup yields CDR1 MNHEY and CDR2 SVGEGT. MiXCR was run by TCRdb on the RT-PCR reads, yielding one entry per CDR3 protein. The sample yields a few hundred thousand distinct CDR3 sequences, less than 15% seen once. This clonotype was seen many times. Sequences were derived from PBMCs from blood, sampled about 11 days after vaccination. The chain employs TRBV6-2 or TRBV6-3 and TRBJ2-2; D uncertain. This TCR was recovered from a man in his fifties who received an inactivated influenza vaccine. The DNA of the CDR3 is TGTGCCAGCAGTTCAGTGGCCGGGGAGCTGTTTTTT. Protein sequence: CASSSVAGELFF.